These 8 T cell receptor beta chains were sequenced from one sample in a study of CD8+CD57+ T cells in acquired aplastic anemia (dated by TCRdb to about 2018). Sequencing was performed on an Illumina HiSeq 2000. Profiling of TCR beta VDJ combinations and CDR3 sequences used genomic DNA as the template. TCRdb reprocessing: public reads trimmed at Q25 with fastp, clones called with MiXCR, in-frame beta chains kept. Each CDR3 protein appears once, grouped with its most common genes and DNA. Across this sample there are around 430,000 distinct CDR3 sequences, with 25% to 40% seen only once. The ten largest make up less than 0.85% of the sample. Patients chosen for sequencing had shown expansion of CD8+CD57+ cells by flow cytometry. The sequenced sample consisted of sorted CD4+, CD8+, or CD8+CD57+ T cells (not recorded which) from PBMCs. These receptors originate from a human donor with aplastic anemia.

This clonotype has just a few counts. V gene TRBV9 combines with J gene TRBJ2-1; tentatively, D is TRBD2 (6 bases). The CDR3 runs to 15 residues. Germline lookup yields CDR1 SGDLS and CDR2 YYNGEE. Deletions cut 3 bases from V and 4 bases from J, with 14 bases between. In nucleotides, the CDR3 is TGTGCCAGCAGCGCTCACCCGCGGGGTTACAATGAGCAGTTCTTC. It codes for CASSAHPRGYNEQFF.

In this sample, this clonotype turned up many times. The CDR3 is CASSLEQGGNEQYF. Here the CDR3 DNA reads TGTGCCAGCAGCTTAGAACAGGGGGGCAACGAGCAGTACTTC. The V gene is TRBV7-2, the J gene TRBJ2-7; 8 nucleotides match TRBD1. The CDR3 consists of 14 residues. Germline trimming cut 1 base from V and 5 bases from J; bases unmatched to any gene: 4. The germline CDR1 and CDR2 sequences are SGHTA and FQGNSA.

This clonotype was seen a handful of times. This chain links TRBV10-3 with TRBJ1-2; TRBD1 matches at 10 bases. Per the germline V gene, CDR1 is ENHRY and CDR2 is SYGVKD. The CDR3 runs to 13 residues. V lost 6 bases and J lost 8; bases outside the gene matches: 6. This CDR3 is CAISRDRGGGYTF. DNA for the CDR3: TGTGCCATCAGCCGGGACAGGGGAGGAGGCTACACCTTC.

This clonotype was counted at least ten times. This CDR3 is CASSAIDRKNTEAFF. CDR3 coding DNA: TGTGCCAGCAGTGCCATTGACAGAAAGAACACTGAAGCTTTCTTT. The chain employs TRBV2 and TRBJ1-1, with D possibly being TRBD1 (5 bases). Germline loops: CDR1 SNHLY, CDR2 FYNNEI. V was cut by 4 bases and J by 1 base, with 13 bases left in between. The CDR3 length is 15 residues.

The rearrangement joins TRBV10-3 to TRBJ2-5; tentative D call: TRBD2 (6 bases). V dropped 5 bases and J dropped 5 bases, with 12 bases sitting between them. Germline CDR1 and CDR2: ENHRY and SYGVKD. This CDR3 has 13 residues. CDR3 loop: CAISRAGRETQYF. The CDR3 DNA follows: TGTGCCATCAGTCGGGCAGGGAGGGAGACCCAGTACTTC.

V is TRBV19 and J is TRBJ2-1, with 9 bases matching TRBD2. The CDR3 extends over 16 amino acids. The junction had 11 bases not matched to a gene; V was cut back by 5 bases and J by 6 bases. Germline lookup yields CDR1 LNHDA and CDR2 SQIVND (reference sequence). The CDR3 nucleotides read TGTGCCAGTAGTGCTCCAAGGGGACTAGCCATCAATGAGCAGTTCTTC. Residues: CASSAPRGLAINEQFF.

The chain employs TRBV9 and TRBJ1-3; D gene unclear. This CDR3 spans 16 amino acids. The V gene's germline CDR1 is SGDLS and CDR2 YYNGEE. The V end was cut by 0 bases, the J end by 0 bases, with 10 bases between. The CDR3, as DNA: TGTGCCAGCAGCGTAGGTTCCAGGTACTCTGGAAACACCATATATTTT. This codes for CASSVGSRYSGNTIYF.

The V and J genes are TRBV13 and TRBJ2-7; tentative D call: TRBD1 (5 bases). The CDR3 has 14 amino acids. Trimming shortened V by 1 base and J by 3 bases, and 10 bases separated the two germline ends. Germline V gene lookup returns CDR1 PRHDT and CDR2 FYEKMQ (reference sequence). The CDR3 protein is CASSLVDRVYEQYF. In nucleotides, the CDR3 is TGTGCCAGCAGCTTAGTAGACAGAGTCTACGAGCAGTACTTC.